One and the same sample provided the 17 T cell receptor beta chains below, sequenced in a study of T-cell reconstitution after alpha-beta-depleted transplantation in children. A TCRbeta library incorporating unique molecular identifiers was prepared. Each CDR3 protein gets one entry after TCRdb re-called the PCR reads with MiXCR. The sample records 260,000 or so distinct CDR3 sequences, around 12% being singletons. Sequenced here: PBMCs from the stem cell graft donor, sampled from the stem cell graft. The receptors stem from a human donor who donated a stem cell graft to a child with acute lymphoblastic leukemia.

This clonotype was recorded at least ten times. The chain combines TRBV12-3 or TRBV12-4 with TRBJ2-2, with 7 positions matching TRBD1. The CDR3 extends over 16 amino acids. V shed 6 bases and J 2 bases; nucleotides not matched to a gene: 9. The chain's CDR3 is CASSLLGQANTGELFF. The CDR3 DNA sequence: TGTGCCAGCAGCCTCCTTGGACAGGCTAACACCGGGGAGCTGTTTTTT.

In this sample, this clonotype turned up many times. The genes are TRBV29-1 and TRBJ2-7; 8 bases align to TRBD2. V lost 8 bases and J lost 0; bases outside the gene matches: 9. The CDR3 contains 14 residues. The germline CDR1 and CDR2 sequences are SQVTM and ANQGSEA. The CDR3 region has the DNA TGCAGCCCGGGGGGGCTAGCGGACTCCTACGAGCAGTACTTC. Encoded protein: CSPGGLADSYEQYF.

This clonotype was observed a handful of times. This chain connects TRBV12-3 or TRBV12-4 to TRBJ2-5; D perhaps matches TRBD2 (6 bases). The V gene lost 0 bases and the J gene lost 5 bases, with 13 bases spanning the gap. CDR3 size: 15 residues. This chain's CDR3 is CASSLAELATETQYF. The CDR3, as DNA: TGTGCCAGCAGTTTAGCCGAACTAGCTACGGAGACCCAGTACTTC.

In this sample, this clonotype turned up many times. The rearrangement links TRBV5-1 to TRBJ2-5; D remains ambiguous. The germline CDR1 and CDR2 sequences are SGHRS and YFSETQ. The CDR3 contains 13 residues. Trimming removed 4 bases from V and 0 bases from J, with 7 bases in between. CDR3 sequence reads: CASSNLNQETQYF. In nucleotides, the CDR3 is TGCGCCAGCAGCAATCTGAACCAAGAGACCCAGTACTTC.

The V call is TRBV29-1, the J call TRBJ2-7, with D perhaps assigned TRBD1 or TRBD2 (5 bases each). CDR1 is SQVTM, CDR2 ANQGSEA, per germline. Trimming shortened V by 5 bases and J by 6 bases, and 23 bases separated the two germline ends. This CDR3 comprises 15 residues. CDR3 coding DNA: TGCAGCGTTTCTCCCTGGGAAGGGGACCTAGGCGAGCAGTACTTC. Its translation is CSVSPWEGDLGEQYF.

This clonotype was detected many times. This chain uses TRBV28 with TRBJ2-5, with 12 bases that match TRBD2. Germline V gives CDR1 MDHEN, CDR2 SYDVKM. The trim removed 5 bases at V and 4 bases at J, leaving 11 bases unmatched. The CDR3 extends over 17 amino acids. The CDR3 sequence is CASSQTSGRRVPETQYF. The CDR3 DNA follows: TGTGCCAGCAGTCAGACTAGCGGGAGAAGAGTCCCAGAGACCCAGTACTTC. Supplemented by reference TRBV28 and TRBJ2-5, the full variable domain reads DVKVTQSSRYLVKRTGEKVFLECVQDMDHENMFWYRQDPGLGLRLIYFSYDVKMKEKGDIPEGYSVSREKKERFSLILESASTNQTSMYLCASSQTSGRRVPETQYFGPGTRLLVL.

In nucleotides, the CDR3 is TGTGCCAGCAGTTGGGGCCGCACCGGGGAGCTGTTTTTT. Encoded protein: CASSWGRTGELFF. The chain joins TRBV6-2 or TRBV6-3 to TRBJ2-2, with TRBD1 as a possible D gene (5 bases). V gave up 4 bases and J gave up 4 bases, with 7 bases separating them. The CDR3 is 13 amino acids. The V gene's germline CDR1 is MNHEY and CDR2 SVGEGT.

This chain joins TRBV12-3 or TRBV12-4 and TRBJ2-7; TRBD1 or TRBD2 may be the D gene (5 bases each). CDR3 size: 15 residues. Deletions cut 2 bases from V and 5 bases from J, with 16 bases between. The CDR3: CASSLWTYEGHEQYF. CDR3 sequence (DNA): TGTGCCAGCAGTTTATGGACCTATGAGGGGCACGAGCAGTACTTC.

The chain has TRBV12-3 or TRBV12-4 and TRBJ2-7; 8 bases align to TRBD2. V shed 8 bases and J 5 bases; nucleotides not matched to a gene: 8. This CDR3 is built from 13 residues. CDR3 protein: CASRGREEDEQYF. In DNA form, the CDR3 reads TGTGCCAGCCGGGGGCGGGAGGAAGACGAGCAGTACTTC.

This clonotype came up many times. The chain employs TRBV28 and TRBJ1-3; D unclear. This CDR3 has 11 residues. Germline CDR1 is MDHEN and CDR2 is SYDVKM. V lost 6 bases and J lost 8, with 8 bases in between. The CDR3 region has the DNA TGTGCCAGCAGCCGCTTAGACACCATATATTTT. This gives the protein CASSRLDTIYF.

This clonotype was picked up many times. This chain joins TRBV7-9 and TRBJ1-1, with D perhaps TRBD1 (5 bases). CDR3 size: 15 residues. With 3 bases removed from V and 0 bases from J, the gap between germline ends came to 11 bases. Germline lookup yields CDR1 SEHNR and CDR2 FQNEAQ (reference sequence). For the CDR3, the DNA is TGTGCCAGCAGCTTTTCTGGGGCCGTGAACACTGAAGCTTTCTTT. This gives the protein CASSFSGAVNTEAFF.

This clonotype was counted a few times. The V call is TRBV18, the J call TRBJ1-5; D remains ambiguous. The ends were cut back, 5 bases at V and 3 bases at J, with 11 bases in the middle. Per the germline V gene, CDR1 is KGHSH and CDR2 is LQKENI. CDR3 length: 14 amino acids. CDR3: CASSRRDDNQPQHF. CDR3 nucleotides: TGTGCCAGCTCAAGGAGGGATGACAATCAGCCCCAGCATTTT. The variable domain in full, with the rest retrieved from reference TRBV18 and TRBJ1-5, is NAGVMQNPRHLVRRRGQEARLRCSPMKGHSHVYWYRQLPEEGLKFMVYLQKENIIDESGMPKERFSAEFPKEGPSILRIQQVVRGDSAAYFCASSRRDDNQPQHFGDGTRLSIL.

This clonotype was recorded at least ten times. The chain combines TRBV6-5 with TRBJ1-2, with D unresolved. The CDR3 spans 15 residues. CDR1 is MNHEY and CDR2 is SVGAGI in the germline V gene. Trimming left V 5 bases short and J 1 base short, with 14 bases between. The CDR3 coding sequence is TGTGCCAGCAGTAGTTCCGCAGGTCTTAACTATGGCTACACCTTC. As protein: CASSSSAGLNYGYTF.

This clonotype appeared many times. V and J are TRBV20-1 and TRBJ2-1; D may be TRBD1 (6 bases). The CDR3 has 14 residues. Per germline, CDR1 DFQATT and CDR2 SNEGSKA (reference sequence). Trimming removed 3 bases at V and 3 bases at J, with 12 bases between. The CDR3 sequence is CSARGQGNYNEQFF. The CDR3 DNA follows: TGCAGTGCTAGGGGTCAGGGGAACTACAATGAGCAGTTCTTC.

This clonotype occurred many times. The CDR3 bases are TGCAGTGCCATGACAGGGGCGAACACTGAAGCTTTCTTT. Encoded protein: CSAMTGANTEAFF. V usage is TRBV20-1 and J usage is TRBJ1-1; 8 positions match TRBD1. The CDR3 loop spans 13 amino acids. In germline, CDR1 is DFQATT, CDR2 SNEGSKA (reference sequence). Unmatched junction bases numbered 4, after V lost 6 bases and J lost 1 base.

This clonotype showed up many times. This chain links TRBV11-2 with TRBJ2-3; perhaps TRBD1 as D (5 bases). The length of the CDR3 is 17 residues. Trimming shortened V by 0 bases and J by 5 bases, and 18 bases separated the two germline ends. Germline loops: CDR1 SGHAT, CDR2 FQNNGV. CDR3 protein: CASSLDTGAPRRDTQYF. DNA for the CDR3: TGTGCCAGCAGCTTAGATACTGGGGCGCCCCGCCGAGATACGCAGTATTTT.

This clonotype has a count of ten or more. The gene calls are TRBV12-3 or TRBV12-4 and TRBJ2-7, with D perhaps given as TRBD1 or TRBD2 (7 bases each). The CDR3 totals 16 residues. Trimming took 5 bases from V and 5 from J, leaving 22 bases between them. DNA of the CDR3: TGTGCCAGCAGTCCTAGGGGGCGGGGGCCCCAGGACGAGCAGTACTTC. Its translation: CASSPRGRGPQDEQYF.